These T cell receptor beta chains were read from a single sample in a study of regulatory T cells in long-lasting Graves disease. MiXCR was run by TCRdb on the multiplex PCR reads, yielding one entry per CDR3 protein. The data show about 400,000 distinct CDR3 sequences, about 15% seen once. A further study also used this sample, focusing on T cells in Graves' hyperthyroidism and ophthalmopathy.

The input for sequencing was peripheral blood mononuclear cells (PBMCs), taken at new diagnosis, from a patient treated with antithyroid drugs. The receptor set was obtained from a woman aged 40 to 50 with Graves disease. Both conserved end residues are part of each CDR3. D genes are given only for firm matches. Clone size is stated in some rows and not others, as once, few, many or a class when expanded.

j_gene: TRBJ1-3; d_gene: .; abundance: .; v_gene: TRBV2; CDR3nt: TGTGCCAGCAGCGACCGGACAGCTGGAAACACCATATATTTT; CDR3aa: CASSDRTAGNTIYF
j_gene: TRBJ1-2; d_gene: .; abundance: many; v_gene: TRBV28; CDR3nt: TGTGCCAGCAGTTTTAGTGGGGGCCTCGAGAAGACCTTC; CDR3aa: CASSFSGGLEKTF
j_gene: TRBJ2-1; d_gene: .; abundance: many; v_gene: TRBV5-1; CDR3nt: TGCGCCAGCAGCTTGGGAGCCGGGAAGGTTTGGGATGAGCAGTTCTTC; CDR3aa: CASSLGAGKVWDEQFF
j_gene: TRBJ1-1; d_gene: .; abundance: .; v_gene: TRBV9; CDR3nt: TGTGCCAGCAGCGTAGAAGGCAGGGGTGAAGCTTTCTTT; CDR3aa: CASSVEGRGEAFF
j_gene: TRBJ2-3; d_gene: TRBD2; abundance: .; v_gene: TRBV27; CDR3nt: TGTGCCAGCAGGGGGGGGAAGGGCACAGATACGCAGTATTTT; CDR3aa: CASRGGKGTDTQYF
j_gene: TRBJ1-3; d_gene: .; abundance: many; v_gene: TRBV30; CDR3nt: TGTGCCTGGAGTACAGGGTCTGGAAACACCATATATTTT; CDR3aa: CAWSTGSGNTIYF
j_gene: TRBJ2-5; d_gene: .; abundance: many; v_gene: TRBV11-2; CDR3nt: TGTGCCAGCAGTCGGGGGAGCCAAGAGACCCAGTACTTC; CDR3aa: CASSRGSQETQYF
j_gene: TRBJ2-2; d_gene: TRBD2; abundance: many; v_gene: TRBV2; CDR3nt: TGTGCCAGCTCGGGGGGAGGAGCCGGAACCGGGGAGCTGTTTTTT; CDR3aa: CASSGGGAGTGELFF
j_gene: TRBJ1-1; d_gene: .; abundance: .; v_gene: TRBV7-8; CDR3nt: TGTGCCAGCAGCTTCGGCCCGGTCCCTGAAGCTTTCTTT; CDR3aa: CASSFGPVPEAFF
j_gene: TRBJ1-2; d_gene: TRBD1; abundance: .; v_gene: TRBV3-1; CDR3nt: TGTGCCAGCAGTCCCTCCGGGACAGGGGGCGAGGGTGGCTACACCTTC; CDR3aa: CASSPSGTGGEGGYTF
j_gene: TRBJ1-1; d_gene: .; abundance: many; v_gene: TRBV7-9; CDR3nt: TGTGCCAGCAGCCAAACGAACACTGAAGCTTTCTTT; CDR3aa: CASSQTNTEAFF
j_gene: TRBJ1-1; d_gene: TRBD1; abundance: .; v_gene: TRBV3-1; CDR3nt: TGTGCCAGCAGCCAAGATCCCGAGCTATGGCAGGGGGTGGGGAACACTGAAGCTTTCTTT; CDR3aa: CASSQDPELWQGVGNTEAFF
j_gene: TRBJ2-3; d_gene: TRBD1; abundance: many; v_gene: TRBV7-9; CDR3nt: TGTGCCAGCAGCTTATCGGGACAGGCGGGCACAGATACGCAGTATTTT; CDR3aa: CASSLSGQAGTDTQYF
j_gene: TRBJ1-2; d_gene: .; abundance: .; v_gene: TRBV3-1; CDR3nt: TGTGCCAGCAGCCAAAGGGGGGGGGTAAATGGCTACACCTTC; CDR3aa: CASSQRGGVNGYTF
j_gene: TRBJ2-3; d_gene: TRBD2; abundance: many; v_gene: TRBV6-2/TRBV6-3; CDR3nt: TGTGCCAGCAGTTTGGTAGCGGGAGGGCCCTCGGATACGCAGTATTTT; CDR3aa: CASSLVAGGPSDTQYF
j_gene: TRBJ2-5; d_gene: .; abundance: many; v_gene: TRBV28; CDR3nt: TGTGCCAGCAGCAAACAGGGGAGGAACCAGTACTTC; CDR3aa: CASSKQGRNQYF
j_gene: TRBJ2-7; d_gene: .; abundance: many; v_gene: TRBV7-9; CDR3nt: TGTGCCAGCAGCCGGGCATCCGCCTACGAGCAGTACTTC; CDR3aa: CASSRASAYEQYF
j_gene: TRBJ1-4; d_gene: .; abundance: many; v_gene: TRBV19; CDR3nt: TGTGCCAGTAGCGAAGACTTAGAAGGGACTATCAATGAAAAACTGTTTTTT; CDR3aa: CASSEDLEGTINEKLFF
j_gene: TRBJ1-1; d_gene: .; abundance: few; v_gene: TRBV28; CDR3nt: TGTGCCAGCGGTTTACGGGGGAGCCACCGGAACACTGAAGCTTTCTTT; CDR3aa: CASGLRGSHRNTEAFF
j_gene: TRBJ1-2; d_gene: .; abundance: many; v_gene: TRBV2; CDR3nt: TGTGCCAGCAGCGGGGACGAGGCGTATGGCTACACCTTC; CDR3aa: CASSGDEAYGYTF
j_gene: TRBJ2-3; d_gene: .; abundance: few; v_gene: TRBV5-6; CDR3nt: TGTGCCAGCAGCTTGGTCAGGGCAGATACGCAGTATTTT; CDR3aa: CASSLVRADTQYF
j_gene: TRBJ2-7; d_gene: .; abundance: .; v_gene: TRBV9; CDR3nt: TGTGCCAGCAGCGATGGCGGGGAGCCCTACGAGCAGTACTTC; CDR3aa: CASSDGGEPYEQYF
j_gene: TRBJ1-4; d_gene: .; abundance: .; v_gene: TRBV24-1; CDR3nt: TGTGCCACCAGTGACCCCCAACAGGGAGCAAATGAAAAACTGTTTTTT; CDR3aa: CATSDPQQGANEKLFF
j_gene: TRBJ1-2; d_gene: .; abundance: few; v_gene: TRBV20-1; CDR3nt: TGCAGTGCCTCTCGTGGGGCTGCTAACTATGGCTACACCTTC; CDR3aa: CSASRGAANYGYTF
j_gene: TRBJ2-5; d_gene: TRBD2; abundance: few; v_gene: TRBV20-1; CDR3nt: TGCAGTGCCACGCGGGGAGGGGAAGAGACCCAGTACTTC; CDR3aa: CSATRGGEETQYF
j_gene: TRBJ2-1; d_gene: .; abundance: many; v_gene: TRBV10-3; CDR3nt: TGTGCCATCAGTGACACCTACATGGATGAGCAGTTCTTC; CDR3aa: CAISDTYMDEQFF
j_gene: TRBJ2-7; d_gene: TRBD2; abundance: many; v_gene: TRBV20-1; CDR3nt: TGCAGTGCTAGCGTAGGGTATGGTCTAGCGGGAGACGAGCAGTACTTC; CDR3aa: CSASVGYGLAGDEQYF
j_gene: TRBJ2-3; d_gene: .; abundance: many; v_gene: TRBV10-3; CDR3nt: TGTGCCATCAGTGCCACGGGGGACACAGATACGCAGTATTTT; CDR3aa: CAISATGDTDTQYF
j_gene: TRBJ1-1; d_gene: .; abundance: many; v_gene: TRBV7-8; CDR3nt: TGTGCCAGCAGCTTAGCGGGCCTTTTGGACACTGAAGCTTTCTTT; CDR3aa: CASSLAGLLDTEAFF
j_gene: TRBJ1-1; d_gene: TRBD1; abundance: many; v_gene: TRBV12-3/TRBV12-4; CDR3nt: TGTGCCAGTAGGTGGGACAGGGTAGAGAACACTGAAGCTTTCTTT; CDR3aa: CASRWDRVENTEAFF
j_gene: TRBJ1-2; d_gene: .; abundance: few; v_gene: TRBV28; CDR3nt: TGTGCCAGCAGTTTTTGGGGGGCGGGGGGCTACACCTTC; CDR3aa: CASSFWGAGGYTF
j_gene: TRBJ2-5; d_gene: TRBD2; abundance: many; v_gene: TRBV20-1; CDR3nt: TGCAGTGCTTCCCGAGGACTAGCGGGTGGGGGGGAGACCCAGTACTTC; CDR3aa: CSASRGLAGGGETQYF
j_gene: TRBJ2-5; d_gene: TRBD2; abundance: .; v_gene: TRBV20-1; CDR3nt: TGCAGTGCTAGAGAGGGACTAGCGGGAGAAGAGACCCAGTACTTC; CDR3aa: CSAREGLAGEETQYF
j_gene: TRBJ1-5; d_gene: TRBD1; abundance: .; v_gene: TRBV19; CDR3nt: TGTGCCAGTAGTATAACCGGGGACAGGAATCAGCCCCAGCATTTT; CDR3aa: CASSITGDRNQPQHF
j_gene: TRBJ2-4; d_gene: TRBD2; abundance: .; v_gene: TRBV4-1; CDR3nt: TGCGCCAGCAGCCAAGAACCGACAGGACTAGCGGCCCTAGCCAAAAACATTCAGTACTTC; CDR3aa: CASSQEPTGLAALAKNIQYF
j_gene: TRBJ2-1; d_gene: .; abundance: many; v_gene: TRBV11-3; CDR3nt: TGTGCCAGCAGCTATGGGGTGGATGGAGAGCAGTTCTTC; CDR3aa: CASSYGVDGEQFF
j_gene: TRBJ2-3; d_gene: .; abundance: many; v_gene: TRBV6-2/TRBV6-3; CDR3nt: TGTGCCAGCAGTTACACGGGAGAAGGGACAGATACGCAGTATTTT; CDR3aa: CASSYTGEGTDTQYF
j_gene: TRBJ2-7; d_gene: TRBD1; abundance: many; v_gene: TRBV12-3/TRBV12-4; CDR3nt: TGTGCCAGCAGTCGACAGGGGGCGGGCGAGCAGTACTTC; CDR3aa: CASSRQGAGEQYF
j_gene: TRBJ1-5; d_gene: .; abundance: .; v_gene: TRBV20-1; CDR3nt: TGCAGTGCTCGGCAAGCCGCGGGGCCCCAGCATTTT; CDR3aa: CSARQAAGPQHF
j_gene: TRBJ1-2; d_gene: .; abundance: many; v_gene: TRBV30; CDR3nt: TGTGCCTGGAGTGTATCAGCAGGGCATGGCTACACCTTC; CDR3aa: CAWSVSAGHGYTF
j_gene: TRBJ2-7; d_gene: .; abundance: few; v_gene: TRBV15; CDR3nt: TGTGCCACCAGCAGAGATTCGGGACGGAGCTCCTACGAGCAGTACTTC; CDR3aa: CATSRDSGRSSYEQYF
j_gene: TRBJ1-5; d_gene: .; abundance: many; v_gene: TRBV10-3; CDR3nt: TGTGCCAGCGTCCCGGGACACGACGGGGGGCCCCAGCATTTT; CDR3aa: CASVPGHDGGPQHF
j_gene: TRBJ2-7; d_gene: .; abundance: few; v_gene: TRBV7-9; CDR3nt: TGTGCCAGCAGCTTAGAGGTGGGGGCCTTACAGGAGCAGTACTTC; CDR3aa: CASSLEVGALQEQYF
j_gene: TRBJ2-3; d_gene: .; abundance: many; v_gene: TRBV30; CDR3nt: TGTGCCTGGAGTCCGGGGGCTAGCGGTTTCACAGATACGCAGTATTTT; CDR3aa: CAWSPGASGFTDTQYF
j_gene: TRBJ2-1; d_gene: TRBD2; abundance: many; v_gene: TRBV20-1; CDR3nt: TGCAGTGCTAGACCCAGGTTGCGGGAGGGGTACAATGAGCAGTTCTTC; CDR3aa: CSARPRLREGYNEQFF
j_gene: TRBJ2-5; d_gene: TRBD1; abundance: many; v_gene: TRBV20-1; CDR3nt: TGCAGTGGCAGGGACAGCCTCAGCGAGACCCAGTACTTC; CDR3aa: CSGRDSLSETQYF
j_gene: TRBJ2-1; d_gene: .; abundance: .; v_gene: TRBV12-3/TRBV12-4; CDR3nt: TGTGCCAGCAGTTCAGTAGCGGAAGGGGGTTGGTTCTTC; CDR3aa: CASSSVAEGGWFF
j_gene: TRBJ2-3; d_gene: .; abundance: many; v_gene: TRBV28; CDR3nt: .; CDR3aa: CASSFRSWGTGASREF
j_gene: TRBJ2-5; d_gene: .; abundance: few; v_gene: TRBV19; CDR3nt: TGTGCCAGTAGTACACGTGGAGAGACCCAGTACTTC; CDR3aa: CASSTRGETQYF
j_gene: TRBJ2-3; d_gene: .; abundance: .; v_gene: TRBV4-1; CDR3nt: TGCGCCAGCAGCCGCAGCTACGTAGCCTTAGCCAGCACAGATACGCAGTATTTT; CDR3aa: CASSRSYVALASTDTQYF
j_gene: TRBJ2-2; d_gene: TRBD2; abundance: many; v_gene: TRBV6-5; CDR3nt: TGTGCCAGCAGTTACGGACTAGCTGGGGAGCTGTTTTTT; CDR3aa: CASSYGLAGELFF